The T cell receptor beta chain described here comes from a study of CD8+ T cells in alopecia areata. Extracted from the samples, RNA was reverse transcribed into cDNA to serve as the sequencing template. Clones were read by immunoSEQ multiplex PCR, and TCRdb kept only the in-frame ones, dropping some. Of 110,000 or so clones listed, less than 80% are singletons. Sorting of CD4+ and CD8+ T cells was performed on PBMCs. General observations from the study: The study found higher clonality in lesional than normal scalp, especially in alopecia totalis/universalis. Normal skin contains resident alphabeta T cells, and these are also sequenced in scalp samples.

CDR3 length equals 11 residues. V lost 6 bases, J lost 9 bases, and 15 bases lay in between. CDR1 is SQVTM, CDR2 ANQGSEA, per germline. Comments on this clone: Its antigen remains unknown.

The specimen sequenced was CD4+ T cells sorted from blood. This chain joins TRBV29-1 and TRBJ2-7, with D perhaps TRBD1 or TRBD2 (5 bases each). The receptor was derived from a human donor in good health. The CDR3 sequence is CSVEYRDGQYF. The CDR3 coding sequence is TGCAGCGTCGAGTACCGGGACGGGCAGTACTTC.